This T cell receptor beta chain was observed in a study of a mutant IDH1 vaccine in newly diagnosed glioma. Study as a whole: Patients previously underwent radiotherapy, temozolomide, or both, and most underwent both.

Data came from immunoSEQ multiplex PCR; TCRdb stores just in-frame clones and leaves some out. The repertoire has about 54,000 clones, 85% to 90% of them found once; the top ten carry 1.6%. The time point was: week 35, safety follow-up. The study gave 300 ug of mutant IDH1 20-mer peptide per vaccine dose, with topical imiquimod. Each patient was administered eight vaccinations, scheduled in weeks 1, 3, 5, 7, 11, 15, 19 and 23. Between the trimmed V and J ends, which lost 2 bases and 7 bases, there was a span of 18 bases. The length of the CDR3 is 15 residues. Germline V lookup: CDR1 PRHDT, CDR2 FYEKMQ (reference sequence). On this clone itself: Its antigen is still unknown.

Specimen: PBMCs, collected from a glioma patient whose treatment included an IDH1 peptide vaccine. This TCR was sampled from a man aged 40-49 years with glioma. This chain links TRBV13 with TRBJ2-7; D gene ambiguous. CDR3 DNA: TGTGCCAGCAGCTTATTTAATCTCCGGGCTCGGGAGCAGTACTTC. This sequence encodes CASSLFNLRAREQYF.